This record concerns one TCR beta chain sequence. The antigen remains undetermined. One end of the junction fails to match germline, which may point to a read error. The sample is drawn from a study of tumor-infiltrating lymphocytes in primary liver carcinoma. Study-level results: The top-250-clone fraction was significantly higher in tumors than in blood (p = 0.039).

Joint extraction of RNA and DNA used roughly 20-33 mg of bulk tissue that was unsorted. Patients were treatment-naive with chronic HBV infection. This CDR3 has 14 amino acids. Germline-derived CDR1 and CDR2 are SQVTM and ANQGSEA. Researchers generated TCR beta cDNA from roughly 510 ng of total RNA, relying on a constant-region primer. Nested multiplex PCR, run for three rounds with slightly modified ARM-PCR, yielded TCR beta libraries. In the first two PCR rounds, TRBV1-TRBV30 forward primers were paired with a C-beta reverse primer, and each round lasted around 10 cycles. In TCRdb, the multiplex PCR reads were re-called with MiXCR into one record per CDR3 protein. The table has approximately 88,000 distinct CDR3 sequences, approximately 68% seen once.

J is TRBJ2-7 and V is TRBV29-1, with TRBD2 matching over 8 bases. Source material: tumor-adjacent normal liver tissue. This TCR derives from a man aged 35-49 years with primary liver carcinoma and hepatitis B virus infection. The CDR3 here is CSVDRTSRSGEQYF. The CDR3, as DNA: TGCAGCGTTGATAGGACTAGCAGGAGTGGAGAGCAGTATTTC.